This T cell receptor (beta chain) was recorded in a study of long-term antiretroviral therapy in people with HIV. Findings of the study overall: HIV repertoires covered narrower CDR3 length ranges than controls did. Clones that had undergone expansion before ART prevailed in the repertoire throughout all time points.

In the case of this clone: The antigen remains unidentified.

Investigators performed immunoSEQ version v3.0 at survey level. The protocol was immunoSEQ multiplex PCR, while the TCRdb copy is restricted to in-frame clones and leaves out a portion. The table shows some 35,000 clones, with 75% to 90% occurring only once. The V gene end was trimmed by 1 base and the J gene end by 10 bases; junction bases not matched to a gene: 3. CDR3 length: 14 residues. CDR1 and CDR2 (germline): LNHDA, SQIVND (reference sequence). Inclusion required at least two post-ART and at least one pre-ART PBMC samples. This TCR was recovered from a man aged 18 to 30 with HIV. The material sequenced was unsorted PBMCs, taken 2.2 years after starting antiretroviral therapy. The chain recombines TRBV19 with TRBJ2-1, with 11 bases identical to TRBD2. The CDR3 DNA reads TGTGCCAGTAGTATAGGGGCTAGCGGGGGGGAGCAGTTCTTC. Its protein product is CASSIGASGGEQFF.